The clone carrying this T cell receptor beta chain has ten or more counts. The SP2 primer and nested alpha and beta constant region primers amplified ligated cDNA in four rounds. MiXCR was run by TCRdb on the 5' RACE reads, yielding one entry per CDR3 protein. Counted here are 48,000 or so distinct CDR3 sequences, approximately 4.8% occurring once; the ten biggest clones make up around 0.84%. The V gene lost 6 bases and the J gene lost 2 bases, with 13 bases spanning the gap. The CDR3 is 14 residues long. Germline V lookup: CDR1 MNHEY, CDR2 SVGAGI. This entry belongs to a study of naive and memory T cell subsets. The library had UMIs added by 3' ligation of an oligonucleotide to TCR cDNA.

The TCR originated in a female donor in good health. This chain joins TRBV6-5 and TRBJ2-5; TRBD1 is a possible D gene (6 bases). The CDR3 nucleotides read TGTGCCAGCAGACCAGGACAGATACAAGAGACCCAGTACTTC. It specifies CASRPGQIQETQYF.